This T cell receptor (beta chain) was obtained from a study of blood T cells in healthy people across ages. With a J-beta primer mix and a sample-barcoded 5' primer, a second PCR ran roughly 7 to 11 cycles. Every single cDNA molecule received a tag from a template-switch adaptor with 12 random nucleotides. TCRdb fed the 5' RACE reads into MiXCR, producing one record per CDR3 protein. The sample lists roughly 800,000 distinct CDR3 sequences, approximately 25% occurring once. This clonotype showed up just a few times. Its target is not known. Germline values: CDR1 MNHEY, CDR2 SMNVEV (reference sequence). The CDR3 spans 16 residues. Study results and caveats: The unsorted PBMCs prevented any conclusive comparison of naive versus antigen-experienced cells. Roughly linear age-related decline in beta diversity appeared, significant by age around 40.

These data were also filed under a second study, of T cells of mothers and their children. Turning to that study: Clones that were microchimeric and persistent were not detected among T cells.

Sequenced: blood. The chain has TRBV27 and TRBJ2-5, with TRBD2 identical over 11 bases. The tail of the sequence fits TRBJ2-1 better, so the J call may be wrong. This receptor was taken from a boy younger than 18 in good health. The CDR3 region is CASSLTSGEGGNEQFF. The CDR3 coding sequence is TGTGCCAGCAGTTTGACTAGCGGGGAGGGAGGCAATGAGCAGTTCTTC.